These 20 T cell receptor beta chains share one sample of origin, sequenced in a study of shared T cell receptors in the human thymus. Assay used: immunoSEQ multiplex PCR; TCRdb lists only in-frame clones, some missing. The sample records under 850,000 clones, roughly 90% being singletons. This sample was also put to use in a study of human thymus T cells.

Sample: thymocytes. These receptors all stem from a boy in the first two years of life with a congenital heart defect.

As DNA, the CDR3 is TGTGCCATCAAGGAGGGGGCGCCTCATCCCATATATTTT. Residues: CAIKEGAPHPIYF. The J gene is TRBJ1-3, the V gene TRBV10-3, with 7 bases matching TRBD1. V lost 7 bases to trimming and J lost 11 bases; unmatched junction nucleotides: 11. Germline V gene data show CDR1 as ENHRY and CDR2 as SYGVKD. The CDR3 consists of 13 residues.

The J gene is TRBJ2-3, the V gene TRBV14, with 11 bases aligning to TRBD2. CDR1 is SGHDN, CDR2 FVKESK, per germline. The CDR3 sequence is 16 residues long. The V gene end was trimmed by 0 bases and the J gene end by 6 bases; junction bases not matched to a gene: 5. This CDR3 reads CASSQEELAGEDTQYF. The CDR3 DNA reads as TGTGCCAGCAGCCAAGAAGAACTAGCGGGAGAGGATACGCAGTATTTT.

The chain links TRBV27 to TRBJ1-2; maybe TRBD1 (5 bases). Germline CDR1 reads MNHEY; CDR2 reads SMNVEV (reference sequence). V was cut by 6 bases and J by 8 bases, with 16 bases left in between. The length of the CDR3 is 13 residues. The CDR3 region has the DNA TGTGCCAGCAGCCGGAAGGGGTGTTACGGCTACACCTTC. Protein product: CASSRKGCYGYTF.

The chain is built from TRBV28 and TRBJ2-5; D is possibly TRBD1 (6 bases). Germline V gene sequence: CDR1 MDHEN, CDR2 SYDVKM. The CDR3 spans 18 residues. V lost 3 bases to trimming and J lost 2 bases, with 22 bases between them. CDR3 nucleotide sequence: TGTGCCAGCAGTTTGGGTATTAAGGACTTGGGGACACAAGAGACCCAGTACTTC. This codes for CASSLGIKDLGTQETQYF. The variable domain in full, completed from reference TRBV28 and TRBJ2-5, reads DVKVTQSSRYLVKRTGEKVFLECVQDMDHENMFWYRQDPGLGLRLIYFSYDVKMKEKGDIPEGYSVSREKKERFSLILESASTNQTSMYLCASSLGIKDLGTQETQYFGPGTRLLVL.

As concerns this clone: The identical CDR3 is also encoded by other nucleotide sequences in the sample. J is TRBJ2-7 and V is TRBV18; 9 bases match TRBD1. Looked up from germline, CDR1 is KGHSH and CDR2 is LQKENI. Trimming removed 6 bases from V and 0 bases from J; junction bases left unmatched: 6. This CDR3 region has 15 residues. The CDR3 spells CASSPGQGRSYEQYF. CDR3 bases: TGTGCCAGCTCCCCCGGACAGGGGCGCTCCTACGAGCAGTACTTC.

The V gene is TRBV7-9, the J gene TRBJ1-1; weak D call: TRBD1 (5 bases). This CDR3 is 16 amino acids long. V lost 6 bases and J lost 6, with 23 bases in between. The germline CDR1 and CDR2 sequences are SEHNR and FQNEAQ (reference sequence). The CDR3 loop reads CASRPPGLPVRAEAFF. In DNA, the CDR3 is TGTGCCAGCAGGCCGCCGGGACTCCCCGTGCGGGCTGAAGCTTTCTTT.

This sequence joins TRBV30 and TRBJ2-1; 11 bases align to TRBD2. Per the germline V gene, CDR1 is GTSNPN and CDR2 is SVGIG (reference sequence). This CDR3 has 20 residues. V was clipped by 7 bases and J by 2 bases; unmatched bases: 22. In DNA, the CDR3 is TGTGCCTACACTTCCTCTGGGCTAGCGGGAGGTCGAGGCCCCTACAATGAGCAGTTCTTC. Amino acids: CAYTSSGLAGGRGPYNEQFF.

For the CDR3, the DNA is TGTGCCAGCAGACAGGGCGGCTGGGCGGGAGGGTGGGAGACCCAGTACTTC. Amino acids: CASRQGGWAGGWETQYF. The chain has TRBV2 and TRBJ2-5; TRBD2 matches 9 bases. The CDR3 covers 17 residues. Germline CDR1 SNHLY, CDR2 FYNNEI. Trimming at V came to 6 bases and at J to 5 bases, leaving 16 bases not matched to a gene.

The CDR3 nucleotides read TGTGCCAGCAGCCCGAGGGGGTCGGGAGAAAAACTGTTTTTT. Protein: CASSPRGSGEKLFF. V is TRBV6-6 and J is TRBJ1-4; TRBD1 might be the D (6 bases). V lost 6 bases and J 8 bases, leaving 16 bases between the germline ends. Looked up from germline, CDR1 is MNHNY and CDR2 is SVGAGI (reference sequence). The CDR3 has 14 amino acids.

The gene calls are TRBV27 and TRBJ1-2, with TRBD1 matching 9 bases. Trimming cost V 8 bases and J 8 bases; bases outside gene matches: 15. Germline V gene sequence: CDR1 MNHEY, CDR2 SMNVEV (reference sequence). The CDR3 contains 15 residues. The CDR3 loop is CASFLPRDRVPGYTF. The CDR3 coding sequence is TGTGCCAGCTTTCTACCCCGGGACAGGGTCCCGGGCTACACCTTC.

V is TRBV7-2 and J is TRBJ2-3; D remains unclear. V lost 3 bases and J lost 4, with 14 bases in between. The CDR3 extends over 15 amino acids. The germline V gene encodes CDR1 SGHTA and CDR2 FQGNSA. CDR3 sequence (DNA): TGTGCCAGCAGCTTGGTCGCTAACGCCGCAGATACGCAGTATTTT. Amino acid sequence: CASSLVANAADTQYF.

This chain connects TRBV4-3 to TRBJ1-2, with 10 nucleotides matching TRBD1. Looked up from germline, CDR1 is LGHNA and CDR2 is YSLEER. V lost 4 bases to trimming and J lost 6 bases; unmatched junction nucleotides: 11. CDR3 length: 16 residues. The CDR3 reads CASSRLVTGGADGYTF. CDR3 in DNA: TGCGCCAGCAGCCGACTGGTGACAGGGGGCGCAGATGGCTACACCTTC.

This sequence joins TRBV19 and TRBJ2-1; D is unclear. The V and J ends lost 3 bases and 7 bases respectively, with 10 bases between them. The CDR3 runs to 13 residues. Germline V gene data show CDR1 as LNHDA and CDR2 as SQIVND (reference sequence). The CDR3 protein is CASSISLSNEQFF. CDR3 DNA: TGTGCCAGTAGTATTAGCTTGTCGAATGAGCAGTTCTTC. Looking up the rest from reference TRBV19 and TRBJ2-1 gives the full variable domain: DGGITQSPKYLFRKEGQNVTLSCEQNLNHDAMYWYRQDPGQGLRLIYYSQIVNDFQKGDIAEGYSVSREKKESFPLTVTSAQKNPTAFYLCASSISLSNEQFFGPGTRLTVL.

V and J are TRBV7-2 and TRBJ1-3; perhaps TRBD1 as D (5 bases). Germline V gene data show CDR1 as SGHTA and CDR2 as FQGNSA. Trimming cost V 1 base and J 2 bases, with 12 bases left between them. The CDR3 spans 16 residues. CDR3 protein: CASSLGRGLAGNTIYF. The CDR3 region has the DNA TGTGCCAGCAGCTTAGGAAGGGGTCTTGCTGGAAACACCATATATTTT.

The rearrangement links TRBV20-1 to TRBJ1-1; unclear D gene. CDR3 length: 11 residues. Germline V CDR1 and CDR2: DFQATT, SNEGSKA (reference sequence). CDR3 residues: CSGPEATEAFF. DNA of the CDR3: TGCAGCGGCCCCGAGGCCACTGAAGCTTTCTTT.

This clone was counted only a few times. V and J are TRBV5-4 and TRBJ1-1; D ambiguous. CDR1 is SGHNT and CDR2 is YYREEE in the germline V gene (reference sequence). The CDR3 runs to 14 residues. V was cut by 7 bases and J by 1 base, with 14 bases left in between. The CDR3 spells CASSNRLANTEAFF. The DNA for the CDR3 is TGTGCCAGCTCGAACCGCTTAGCGAACACTGAAGCTTTCTTT.

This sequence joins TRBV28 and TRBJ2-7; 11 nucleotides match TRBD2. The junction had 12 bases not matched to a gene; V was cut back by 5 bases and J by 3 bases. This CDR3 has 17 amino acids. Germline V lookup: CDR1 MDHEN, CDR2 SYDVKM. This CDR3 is CASSPYRLAGIFYEQYF. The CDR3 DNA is TGTGCCAGCAGTCCCTACAGACTAGCGGGAATATTCTACGAGCAGTACTTC.

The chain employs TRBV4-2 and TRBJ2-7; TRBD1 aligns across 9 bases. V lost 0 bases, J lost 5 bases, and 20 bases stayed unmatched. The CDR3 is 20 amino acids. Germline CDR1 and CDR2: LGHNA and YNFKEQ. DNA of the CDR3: TGTGCCAGCAGCCAAGAACCCCGGGCAGGGGGGACAGGGAGGGAGAACGAGCAGTACTTC. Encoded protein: CASSQEPRAGGTGRENEQYF.

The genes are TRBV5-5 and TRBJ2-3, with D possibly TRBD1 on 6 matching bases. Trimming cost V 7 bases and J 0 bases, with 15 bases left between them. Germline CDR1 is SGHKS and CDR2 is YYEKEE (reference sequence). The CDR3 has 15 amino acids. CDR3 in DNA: TGTGCCAGCCTGAACAGGGTGACTAGCACAGATACGCAGTATTTT. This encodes CASLNRVTSTDTQYF.

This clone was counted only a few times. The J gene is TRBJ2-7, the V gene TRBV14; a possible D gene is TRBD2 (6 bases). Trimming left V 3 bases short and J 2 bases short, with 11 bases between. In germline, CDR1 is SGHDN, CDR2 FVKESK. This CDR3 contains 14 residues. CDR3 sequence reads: CASSQRDSAYEQYF. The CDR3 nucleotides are TGTGCCAGCAGCCAGAGGGACTCAGCCTACGAGCAGTACTTC.